This TCR beta chain was profiled in a study of shared clonotypes between healthy human individuals. About this clone: The target antigen is unknown.

General study results and limits: Limitation of the genetic and exposure-history diversity represented came from the few donors.

Selected positively for CCR7 and CD45RO-negative, naive CD8 cells excluded terminally differentiated effector memory CD45RA+ cells. The assay used deep level. Over several immunoSEQ plates, each subset's genomic DNA was distributed in even portions. The table came from immunoSEQ multiplex PCR; TCRdb's copy has only in-frame clones and leaves some out. The profile shows around 1,900,000 clones, around 93% of them singletons. This receptor was taken from a man younger than 35 in good health. Some clones in this sample may be carry-over from other donors' samples. Material: naive CD8+ T cells from PBMCs.

CDR3 in DNA: TGTGCCAGCAGTTACTCCCGGGACCGCTACGAGCAGTACTTC. Translation gives CASSYSRDRYEQYF. The rearrangement joins TRBV6-5 to TRBJ2-7, with D perhaps given as TRBD1 or TRBD2 (5 bases each). The CDR3 extends over 14 amino acids. CDR1 and CDR2 (germline): MNHEY, SVGAGI. The V end was cut by 0 bases, the J end by 3 bases, with 9 bases between.